This T cell receptor beta chain comes out of a study of OX40 agonist ivuxolimab in advanced cancers. Whole-study context: Participants averaged approximately 65 years of age (range about 23 to 90) and were 82.7% male. The eligibility criteria allowed prior anti-PD-1, anti-PD-L1 or anti-CTLA-4 therapy, and approximately 40% had some. Three partial responders included one hepatocellular carcinoma patient and two cutaneous melanoma patients.

Study outcomes and limitations: Mean expanded clone counts were higher in CD8+ than CD4+ T cells.

In regard to this clone: Its antigen is as yet unknown. One junction end does not reproduce the germline sequence, and a read error may be involved.

The table came from immunoSEQ multiplex PCR; TCRdb's copy has only in-frame clones and leaves some out. The sample has 70,000 to 95,000 clones, just over 90% seen once. The germline gives CDR1 KGHSH, CDR2 LQKENI. This CDR3 is 14 amino acids long. This clonotype originated in an adult with an advanced solid tumor such as melanoma, head and neck, liver or kidney cancer. This chain connects TRBV18 to TRBJ1-2, with D perhaps TRBD1 (6 bases). Sequencing used CD4+ or CD8+ T cells sorted from blood, obtained in a trial of the OX40 agonist ivuxolimab. CDR3 residues: CASSPRGPNYGYTF. The CDR3 DNA reads TGTGCCAGCTCTCCACGGGGGCCTAACTATGGCTACACCTTC. The entire variable domain, with the rest obtained from reference TRBV18 and TRBJ1-2, is as follows: NAGVMQNPRHLVRRRGQEARLRCSPMKGHSHVYWYRQLPEEGLKFMVYLQKENIIDESGMPKERFSAEFPKEGPSILRIQQVVRGDSAAYFCASSPRGPNYGYTFGSGTRLTVV.